This TCR beta chain was identified in a study of Graves' ophthalmopathy and Graves' hyperthyroidism (dated by TCRdb to 2016 to 2018). About the full investigation: Peripheral blood samples were taken at the time of initial diagnosis, before any treatment was given. The study used TCR beta repertoire signatures to distinguish Graves' ophthalmopathy from Graves' hyperthyroidism and to predict progression to ophthalmopathy. In total, 135 blood samples were TCR-sequenced: 40 to 45 ophthalmopathy, some 80 hyperthyroidism and approximately 17 hyperthyroidism-to-ophthalmopathy patients. To explore V-J signatures distinguishing ophthalmopathy from hyperthyroidism, a discovery set of about a hundred patients (roughly 45 ophthalmopathy, 57 stable hyperthyroidism) was enrolled. An independent validation cohort was composed of around 19 hyperthyroidism patients and around 16 patients who later progressed from hyperthyroidism to ophthalmopathy. In over five hyperthyroidism patients, the T-cell repertoires found in thyroid tissue were compared with those found in blood. After sampling, hyperthyroidism patients received methimazole starting at 30 mg daily, and ophthalmopathy patients received high-dose intravenous methylprednisolone. The 100 discovery patients were randomly split 7:3 into training and test sets.

What the authors observed across the whole study: In cross-validation, the 13-signature model distinguished ophthalmopathy from stable hyperthyroidism with approximately 90% sensitivity and about 81% specificity, while in the test set the corresponding values were about 80% and 75%. No statistical method was used to predetermine the sample size, and group allocation was not hidden from the investigators. Among expanded thyroid clonotypes with frequency above 0.001, most also showed up in blood, which suggests that blood repertoires may reflect the thyroid immune response. In validation, the model predicted ophthalmopathy progression with about 71% sensitivity and about 73% specificity; some 13 predicted patients were CT-confirmed with GO in a median of 6.5 months.

Ten or more counts support this clonotype. No cognate antigen has been identified for it. No much larger clonotype is one base removed from it; base qualities were not supplied. CDR1 and CDR2 (SGHRS, YFSETQ) derive from the germline V gene. Inclusive of the bounding cysteine and phenylalanine, the CDR3 is 13 residues long. Only the CDR3 portion is preserved as DNA: 39 bases, with reading frame beginning at the first base. Between the V and J ends, shortened by 4 bases and 3 bases respectively, the junction contains 11 bases. Hyperthyroidism was considered stable if no progression to ophthalmopathy occurred within 18 months of follow-up. The hyperthyroidism patients were 18 to 65 years old and newly diagnosed, with a disease duration of less than 2 months. Patients with other autoimmune diseases, uncontrolled infections, pregnancy or lactation were excluded from the study. Clinical symptoms, serum thyroxine, TRAb, thyroid ultrasound and orbital computed tomography formed the basis of the diagnosis. PBMCs were isolated from approximately 10 ml of fresh peripheral blood by Ficoll-Paque density gradient centrifugation. Trizol reagent was used to extract the total RNA, and its quality was then checked on an Agilent 2100 Bioanalyzer.

TCR beta CDR3 regions were amplified from RNA transcripts for repertoire sequencing. A first-round RT-PCR used HTBI primers with the Qiagen OneStep RT-PCR kit, followed by a second-round multiplex PCR, size selection and purification. Libraries were sequenced paired-end with 100 bp reads on an Illumina HiSeq2000. The published analysis was carried out like this. SOAPnuke was used to process the reads, throwing out any read that had adapters, had uncalled bases, had a mean Phred below 15, or lacked an exact constant-primer or identifier match. COPE v1.2.5 was used to merge the high-quality paired reads. Each unique nucleotide sequence was treated as a clonotype, and MiTCR v1.1 was used to align the clonotypes to the IMGT TRB V, D and J references. The analysis was limited to V-J combinations with a frequency above 0.0001, which together covered 99% to 99.2% of repertoires. A TCR clonal expansion and chaos score per V-J combination was defined as the ratio of F50 clonal expansion to chaos observed in the TCRdist matrix. Features were reduced by Welch's t-statistics and random forest to 10 to 15 V-J combinations, which fed a naive Bayes classifier. The similarity between thyroid and blood repertoires was quantified using the Morisita-Horn index. TCRdb reran the public reads through fastp at Q25 and MiXCR, keeping productive beta chains. Merged by CDR3 protein, the rows form single entries marked with the most common genes and DNA. Here the V and J calls rest on TCRdb's processing, not on the authors' analysis. The sample profile shows about 620,000 distinct CDR3 sequences; over 20% of them were found once. Together, the top ten hold more than 5.5% of the sample.

The chain was built from TRBV5-1 and TRBJ2-7; the D gene is tentatively TRBD1 or TRBD2, each matching 5 bases. Sequenced: peripheral blood. The clonotype originates from a woman younger than 30 with stable Graves' hyperthyroidism. Some clones in this sample may be carry-over from other donors' samples. Donor details come from another sample of the same person, matched by shared clones. The sequenced DNA: TGCGCCAGCAGCGGGGGACGCGGCTACGAGCAGTACTTC. Its protein reads: CASSGGRGYEQYF.